The rows below give T cell receptor beta chains drawn from one sample of a study of shared clonotypes between healthy human individuals. Clones were read by immunoSEQ multiplex PCR, and TCRdb kept only the in-frame ones, dropping some. Of under 850,000 clones listed, 85% to 95% are singletons. The specimen was naive CD8+ T cells sorted from blood. The receptor source for this set is a man younger than 40 in good health. Each CDR3 is given with its conserved first and last residue. A D gene is named only where the DNA matches it firmly. Clone size is stated in some rows and not others, as once, few, many or a class when expanded.

CDR3 DNA: TGTGCCAGCAGGAACGTACATGGGACACCGAGAGGGGATGGCTACACCTTC; CDR3 protein: CASRNVHGTPRGDGYTF; J gene: TRBJ1-2; clone size: -; D gene: -; V gene: TRBV7-9
CDR3 DNA: TGCGCCAGCACCCCTCCGAACTACAATGAGCAGTTCTTC; CDR3 protein: CASTPPNYNEQFF; J gene: TRBJ2-1; clone size: -; D gene: -; V gene: TRBV5-1
CDR3 DNA: TGTGCCAGCAGCCCCAGGGGGACTAGCGGAACGTTGGGCAATGAGCAGTTCTTC; CDR3 protein: CASSPRGTSGTLGNEQFF; J gene: TRBJ2-1; clone size: -; D gene: TRBD2; V gene: TRBV13
CDR3 DNA: TGCAGCGTTGTAATGGTCGAGCAGTACTTC; CDR3 protein: CSVVMVEQYF; J gene: TRBJ2-7; clone size: -; D gene: -; V gene: TRBV29-1
CDR3 DNA: TGTGCCAGCAGTGAGGACATAGGACGAGGCGAGCAGTACTTC; CDR3 protein: CASSEDIGRGEQYF; J gene: TRBJ2-7; clone size: -; D gene: -; V gene: TRBV2
CDR3 DNA: TGTGCCAGCACCAGTCCCGGGACAGGGAACTATGGCTACACCTTC; CDR3 protein: CASTSPGTGNYGYTF; J gene: TRBJ1-2; clone size: -; D gene: TRBD1; V gene: TRBV6-5
CDR3 DNA: TGTGCCTGGACCCCCCAGGGAGGGTCCGAAAAACTGTTTTTT; CDR3 protein: CAWTPQGGSEKLFF; J gene: TRBJ1-4; clone size: -; D gene: -; V gene: TRBV30
CDR3 DNA: TGCAGCGTTGAAGGTCGGGAGGAGGACAATGAGCAGTTCTTC; CDR3 protein: CSVEGREEDNEQFF; J gene: TRBJ2-1; clone size: -; D gene: TRBD2; V gene: TRBV29-1
CDR3 DNA: TGTGCCAGCAGCTCGACTAGCGGGAGGAAGCACAATGAGCAGTTCTTC; CDR3 protein: CASSSTSGRKHNEQFF; J gene: TRBJ2-1; clone size: -; D gene: TRBD2; V gene: TRBV9
CDR3 DNA: TGTGCCAGCAGCCAAGACCGACTAGTCGTTGGGGCCAACGTCCTGACTTTC; CDR3 protein: CASSQDRLVVGANVLTF; J gene: TRBJ2-6; clone size: -; D gene: -; V gene: TRBV14
CDR3 DNA: TGTGCCAGCAGTTTATCGGGATCTATGGATGAGCAGTTCTTC; CDR3 protein: CASSLSGSMDEQFF; J gene: TRBJ2-1; clone size: -; D gene: -; V gene: TRBV27
CDR3 DNA: TGTGCAAGTCGGGCTACAGGTCCTACGCTCTACGAGCAGTACTTC; CDR3 protein: CASRATGPTLYEQYF; J gene: TRBJ2-7; clone size: -; D gene: -; V gene: TRBV12-2
CDR3 DNA: TGTGCCAGCAGCCCGCAGGGGACTAGCGGTGAGCAGTTCTTC; CDR3 protein: CASSPQGTSGEQFF; J gene: TRBJ2-1; clone size: -; D gene: TRBD2; V gene: TRBV7-9
CDR3 DNA: TGTGCCAGCTCACCAACCATAACCGGGGAGCTGTTTTTT; CDR3 protein: CASSPTITGELFF; J gene: TRBJ2-2; clone size: -; D gene: -; V gene: TRBV18
CDR3 DNA: TGTGCCAGCAGCTTAGGGGCCCAGCAGTTCTTC; CDR3 protein: CASSLGAQQFF; J gene: TRBJ2-1; clone size: -; D gene: -; V gene: TRBV11-2
CDR3 DNA: TGCAGCGTTGAGGACAGGGCAAATTCTAACGAGCAGTACTTC; CDR3 protein: CSVEDRANSNEQYF; J gene: TRBJ2-7; clone size: -; D gene: TRBD1; V gene: TRBV29-1
CDR3 DNA: TGTGCCAGCAGCAAAGTTCTGCAGGGGTGGACCTACGAGCAGTACTTC; CDR3 protein: CASSKVLQGWTYEQYF; J gene: TRBJ2-7; clone size: -; D gene: -; V gene: TRBV21-1
CDR3 DNA: TGTGCCAGCAGTCCGAGCCTGAACACTGAAGCTTTCTTT; CDR3 protein: CASSPSLNTEAFF; J gene: TRBJ1-1; clone size: once; D gene: -; V gene: TRBV28
CDR3 DNA: TGCAGCGTGTCGGGACAGCCCTACGAGCAGTACTTC; CDR3 protein: CSVSGQPYEQYF; J gene: TRBJ2-7; clone size: -; D gene: TRBD1; V gene: TRBV29-1
CDR3 DNA: TGTGCCAGCAGCCTGGGGACTATAGAAGAGACCCAGTACTTC; CDR3 protein: CASSLGTIEETQYF; J gene: TRBJ2-5; clone size: -; D gene: TRBD2; V gene: TRBV9
CDR3 DNA: TGTGCCAGCAGCTTAGTTAGGACCGGGGAGCTGTTTTTT; CDR3 protein: CASSLVRTGELFF; J gene: TRBJ2-2; clone size: -; D gene: -; V gene: TRBV7-8
CDR3 DNA: TGCAGCGTTGAGGGCAGGGCTCCTGGTGGGGCCTATGGCTACACCTTC; CDR3 protein: CSVEGRAPGGAYGYTF; J gene: TRBJ1-2; clone size: -; D gene: -; V gene: TRBV29-1
CDR3 DNA: TGCGCCAGCAGTGAGCAACAGGGCACAGATACGCAGTATTTT; CDR3 protein: CASSEQQGTDTQYF; J gene: TRBJ2-3; clone size: -; D gene: -; V gene: TRBV10-2
CDR3 DNA: TGTGCCTGGAGTCCCTTAGTCATCCCCTTCACAGATACGCAGTATTTT; CDR3 protein: CAWSPLVIPFTDTQYF; J gene: TRBJ2-3; clone size: once; D gene: -; V gene: TRBV30
CDR3 DNA: TGTGCCAGCAGTTATAGGGCCAGTGGGGAGCTGTTTTTT; CDR3 protein: CASSYRASGELFF; J gene: TRBJ2-2; clone size: -; D gene: -; V gene: TRBV6-5
CDR3 DNA: TGTGCCAGCAGCACCGGACAGCTTAGCTATGGCTACACCTTC; CDR3 protein: CASSTGQLSYGYTF; J gene: TRBJ1-2; clone size: -; D gene: -; V gene: TRBV7-2
CDR3 DNA: TGTGCCAGCACTCTTCACGGGGACGGCGGCAGTGAAGCTTTCTTT; CDR3 protein: CASTLHGDGGSEAFF; J gene: TRBJ1-1; clone size: -; D gene: -; V gene: TRBV28
CDR3 DNA: TGTGCCAGCAGCTTAGCTGCCTCCTACGAGCAGTACTTC; CDR3 protein: CASSLAASYEQYF; J gene: TRBJ2-7; clone size: few; D gene: -; V gene: TRBV7-6
CDR3 DNA: TGTGCCAGCAGTACGCCAGGATTTTTGGAGCAGTACTTC; CDR3 protein: CASSTPGFLEQYF; J gene: TRBJ2-7; clone size: -; D gene: -; V gene: TRBV6-5
CDR3 DNA: TGTGCCAGCAGCTACCAGGGATCCATGAACACTGAAGCTTTCTTT; CDR3 protein: CASSYQGSMNTEAFF; J gene: TRBJ1-1; clone size: -; D gene: -; V gene: TRBV11-2
CDR3 DNA: TGTGCCACCAGCCGCCTAGCGGGAAGCACAGATACGCAGTATTTT; CDR3 protein: CATSRLAGSTDTQYF; J gene: TRBJ2-3; clone size: -; D gene: TRBD2; V gene: TRBV15
CDR3 DNA: TGTGCCAGCAGTTACTCCGGCGGTCCAAGAAACATTCAGTACTTC; CDR3 protein: CASSYSGGPRNIQYF; J gene: TRBJ2-4; clone size: -; D gene: -; V gene: TRBV6-5
CDR3 DNA: TGTGCCAGCAGCTTAGGAGAGGGCCACACAGATACGCAGTATTTT; CDR3 protein: CASSLGEGHTDTQYF; J gene: TRBJ2-3; clone size: few; D gene: -; V gene: TRBV7-7
CDR3 DNA: TGTGCCAGCAGCAAAGCAGAGGGGCCTCTAGCGGGACCCTACAATGAGCAGTTCTTC; CDR3 protein: CASSKAEGPLAGPYNEQFF; J gene: TRBJ2-1; clone size: -; D gene: -; V gene: TRBV21-1
CDR3 DNA: TGCGCCAGCAGCCCCCCCGGGGGGGACTACGAGCAGTACTTC; CDR3 protein: CASSPPGGDYEQYF; J gene: TRBJ2-7; clone size: -; D gene: TRBD2; V gene: TRBV4-1
CDR3 DNA: TGTGCCAGCAGCCAAGACTTCCGGGCAGGGGAAAGCACAGATACGCAGTATTTT; CDR3 protein: CASSQDFRAGESTDTQYF; J gene: TRBJ2-3; clone size: -; D gene: -; V gene: TRBV14
CDR3 DNA: TGTGCCAGCAGCCCTCTCGGGTCCACAGATACGCAGTATTTT; CDR3 protein: CASSPLGSTDTQYF; J gene: TRBJ2-3; clone size: -; D gene: -; V gene: TRBV14
CDR3 DNA: TGTGCCAGCAGTGAAGGGACTAGCGGATACAATGAGCAGTTCTTC; CDR3 protein: CASSEGTSGYNEQFF; J gene: TRBJ2-1; clone size: -; D gene: TRBD2; V gene: TRBV6-1
CDR3 DNA: TGTGCCAGCAGCCCAAGACAGGGGTGGTCGGATGAAAAACTGTTTTTT; CDR3 protein: CASSPRQGWSDEKLFF; J gene: TRBJ1-4; clone size: once; D gene: TRBD1; V gene: TRBV7-2
CDR3 DNA: TGTGCCAGCTCACTTCAGGGAGGCGCTGAAGCTTTCTTT; CDR3 protein: CASSLQGGAEAFF; J gene: TRBJ1-1; clone size: -; D gene: -; V gene: TRBV18
CDR3 DNA: TGCGCCAGCAGCCCCAGGGGCGGGGATGAAAAACTGTTTTTT; CDR3 protein: CASSPRGGDEKLFF; J gene: TRBJ1-4; clone size: -; D gene: -; V gene: TRBV5-1
CDR3 DNA: TGTGCCAGCAGCGCCGGCGTCAGGAGGAGCGGGAGTTACGAGCAGTACTTC; CDR3 protein: CASSAGVRRSGSYEQYF; J gene: TRBJ2-7; clone size: -; D gene: TRBD2; V gene: TRBV9
CDR3 DNA: TGTGCCAGCAGCGGCGGGGGGGGAGGATTGGACTACGAGCAGTACTTC; CDR3 protein: CASSGGGGGLDYEQYF; J gene: TRBJ2-7; clone size: -; D gene: TRBD2; V gene: TRBV7-6
CDR3 DNA: TGTGCCATCAGTGAGTCAACCTACGAGCAGTACTTC; CDR3 protein: CAISESTYEQYF; J gene: TRBJ2-7; clone size: -; D gene: -; V gene: TRBV10-3
CDR3 DNA: TGTGCCACCAGCAGACTCAGGGGTTGGAATCAGCCCCAGCATTTT; CDR3 protein: CATSRLRGWNQPQHF; J gene: TRBJ1-5; clone size: few; D gene: -; V gene: TRBV15
CDR3 DNA: TGTGCCAGCAGCTTGCTTCGTGGACAGGGGTTCTCCGGGGAGCTGTTTTTT; CDR3 protein: CASSLLRGQGFSGELFF; J gene: TRBJ2-2; clone size: -; D gene: TRBD1; V gene: TRBV5-5
CDR3 DNA: TGCAGCGTTGAAGACCTCGCCCGGGGGACAGAGTACAATGAGCAGTTCTTC; CDR3 protein: CSVEDLARGTEYNEQFF; J gene: TRBJ2-1; clone size: once; D gene: -; V gene: TRBV29-1
CDR3 DNA: TGTGCCAGCAGTTTCCGGAATGAGCAGTTCTTC; CDR3 protein: CASSFRNEQFF; J gene: TRBJ2-1; clone size: -; D gene: -; V gene: TRBV27
CDR3 DNA: TGTGCCAGCAGCTCTGGGTCGGGCAAATTCTCGCAGTACTTC; CDR3 protein: CASSSGSGKFSQYF; J gene: TRBJ2-7; clone size: -; D gene: -; V gene: TRBV7-8
CDR3 DNA: TGTGCCAGTGGACAGGGAGGGAGCAATCAGCCCCAGCATTTT; CDR3 protein: CASGQGGSNQPQHF; J gene: TRBJ1-5; clone size: -; D gene: TRBD1; V gene: TRBV27
CDR3 DNA: TGTGCCAGCAGCAGAGGGACAGGGGGCTTGCAAGAGACCCAGTACTTC; CDR3 protein: CASSRGTGGLQETQYF; J gene: TRBJ2-5; clone size: -; D gene: TRBD1; V gene: TRBV13
CDR3 DNA: TGCGCCAGCAGCCAAGATGACATAAGGGAGCAGTACTTC; CDR3 protein: CASSQDDIREQYF; J gene: TRBJ2-7; clone size: -; D gene: -; V gene: TRBV4-1
CDR3 DNA: TGTGCCAGCAGCTTACCCCGGGACAGGGGTCCCTACGAGCAGTACTTC; CDR3 protein: CASSLPRDRGPYEQYF; J gene: TRBJ2-7; clone size: -; D gene: TRBD1; V gene: TRBV7-9
CDR3 DNA: TGTGCCACCGCCAATTATGGATCGACTTACGAGCAGTACTTC; CDR3 protein: CATANYGSTYEQYF; J gene: TRBJ2-7; clone size: once; D gene: -; V gene: TRBV5-4